Listed below are T cell receptor beta chains from one sample, sequenced in a study of T cell responses to AZD1222 COVID-19 vaccine. The repertoire was sequenced with immunoSEQ multiplex PCR; TCRdb's copy has only in-frame clones and lacks some. Of tens of thousands of clones listed, around nine tenths are singletons. This specimen was peripheral blood, taken 28 days after the second AZD1222 dose. All receptors come from an adult who received the AZD1222 COVID-19 vaccine. CDR3s include the opening cysteine and the closing phenylalanine or tryptophan. Each record gives: J gene, clone size, V gene, CDR3 protein. Some rows have no size entry. The others give once, few or many, or a class for an expanded clone.

J gene: TRBJ1-1
clone size: .
V gene: TRBV5-1
CDR3 protein: CASSSKTGGLTEAFF

J gene: TRBJ2-5
clone size: .
V gene: TRBV3-1/TRBV3-2
CDR3 protein: CASSLGRTGDIEEATQYF

J gene: TRBJ1-5
clone size: once
V gene: TRBV7-9
CDR3 protein: CASSLDREPNQPQHF

J gene: TRBJ2-5
clone size: .
V gene: TRBV5-1
CDR3 protein: CASSPIVRGQTQYF

J gene: TRBJ1-2
clone size: .
V gene: TRBV9
CDR3 protein: CASSFPPGGYGYTF

J gene: TRBJ1-1
clone size: .
V gene: TRBV7-8
CDR3 protein: CASSLEQGITEAFF

J gene: TRBJ1-4
clone size: .
V gene: TRBV3-1/TRBV3-2
CDR3 protein: CASSQQGQGVEKLFF

J gene: TRBJ1-1
clone size: .
V gene: TRBV7-2
CDR3 protein: CASRAGLATEAFF

J gene: TRBJ2-7
clone size: .
V gene: TRBV5-1
CDR3 protein: CASSLMGTRYEQYF

J gene: TRBJ1-2
clone size: once
V gene: TRBV24-1
CDR3 protein: CATSEGGPNIYGYTF

J gene: TRBJ2-3
clone size: .
V gene: TRBV27
CDR3 protein: CASRGSGVRTDTQYF

J gene: TRBJ2-7
clone size: .
V gene: TRBV6-5
CDR3 protein: CASSYSQGRSYEQYF

J gene: TRBJ1-6
clone size: .
V gene: TRBV6-5
CDR3 protein: CASMFRNSPLHF

J gene: TRBJ2-1
clone size: .
V gene: TRBV7-8
CDR3 protein: CASSPDRALYNEQFF

J gene: TRBJ2-5
clone size: .
V gene: TRBV6-5
CDR3 protein: CASSKAGRRETQYF

J gene: TRBJ1-5
clone size: .
V gene: TRBV3-1/TRBV3-2
CDR3 protein: CASSQDPGRDGGNQPQHF

J gene: TRBJ1-2
clone size: .
V gene: TRBV7-2
CDR3 protein: CASSLVYRNYGYTF

J gene: TRBJ2-6
clone size: .
V gene: TRBV28
CDR3 protein: CASSSRFSGANVLTF

J gene: TRBJ2-7
clone size: .
V gene: TRBV28
CDR3 protein: CASSLAGSGGIEQYF

J gene: TRBJ2-5
clone size: .
V gene: TRBV7-2
CDR3 protein: CASSFELAGGQETQYF

J gene: TRBJ1-3
clone size: once
V gene: TRBV2
CDR3 protein: CASSRDRGSGNTIYF

J gene: TRBJ1-2
clone size: once
V gene: TRBV5-1
CDR3 protein: CASSSDINYGYTF

J gene: TRBJ2-3
clone size: .
V gene: TRBV19
CDR3 protein: CASRPPGQPTDTQYF

J gene: TRBJ1-2
clone size: .
V gene: TRBV3-1/TRBV3-2
CDR3 protein: CASSQESAGTGYTF

J gene: TRBJ1-2
clone size: .
V gene: TRBV5-1
CDR3 protein: CASSLSVGPGPNTF

J gene: TRBJ2-7
clone size: .
V gene: TRBV6-6
CDR3 protein: CASSDPTGASYEQYF

J gene: TRBJ1-2
clone size: once
V gene: TRBV13
CDR3 protein: CASSSGSDGYTF

J gene: TRBJ2-1
clone size: few
V gene: TRBV6-5
CDR3 protein: CASSIGAGGYNEQFF

J gene: TRBJ1-6
clone size: .
V gene: TRBV19
CDR3 protein: CASTIGGQGYSPLHF

J gene: TRBJ1-1
clone size: .
V gene: TRBV2
CDR3 protein: CASSGSPGRALTEAFF

J gene: TRBJ1-5
clone size: .
V gene: TRBV12-3/TRBV12-4
CDR3 protein: CASRRDPSQPQHF

J gene: TRBJ1-5
clone size: .
V gene: TRBV28
CDR3 protein: CASTPGGRLGNQPQHF

J gene: TRBJ1-1
clone size: .
V gene: TRBV19
CDR3 protein: CARGTPMNTEAFF

J gene: TRBJ2-5
clone size: .
V gene: TRBV7-9
CDR3 protein: CASRSPGLANQETQYF

J gene: TRBJ2-7
clone size: .
V gene: TRBV6-1
CDR3 protein: CASSEGGGALWTNF

J gene: TRBJ2-4
clone size: .
V gene: TRBV3-1/TRBV3-2
CDR3 protein: CASSQKENIQYF

J gene: TRBJ1-5
clone size: .
V gene: TRBV2
CDR3 protein: CASSVQGFNQPQHF

J gene: TRBJ2-1
clone size: .
V gene: TRBV4-1
CDR3 protein: CASSNGLAGYNEQFF

J gene: TRBJ2-2
clone size: .
V gene: TRBV4-2
CDR3 protein: CASSQEVGELFF

J gene: TRBJ2-7
clone size: .
V gene: TRBV3-1/TRBV3-2
CDR3 protein: CASSPQGAFSYEQYF

J gene: TRBJ2-7
clone size: .
V gene: TRBV5-4
CDR3 protein: CASSAAHGRVYEQYF

J gene: TRBJ2-7
clone size: .
V gene: TRBV5-1
CDR3 protein: CASSSRGQGRAEQYF

J gene: TRBJ2-1
clone size: .
V gene: TRBV19
CDR3 protein: CASSTTPGPVIPAEQFF

J gene: TRBJ1-5
clone size: once
V gene: TRBV24-1
CDR3 protein: CATSDSGGVQHF

J gene: TRBJ1-5
clone size: once
V gene: TRBV27
CDR3 protein: CASSSWDGGSQHF

J gene: TRBJ1-2
clone size: .
V gene: TRBV24-1
CDR3 protein: CATSDPGQGSYGYTF

J gene: TRBJ2-2
clone size: .
V gene: TRBV5-1
CDR3 protein: CASSSQPVGGGNTGELFF

J gene: TRBJ2-3
clone size: .
V gene: TRBV30
CDR3 protein: CAWSTKTLESTDTQYF

J gene: TRBJ2-7
clone size: .
V gene: TRBV5-4
CDR3 protein: CASSSQMGDYEQYF

J gene: TRBJ2-3
clone size: .
V gene: TRBV2
CDR3 protein: CASSPDRSLTDTQYF

J gene: TRBJ1-5
clone size: .
V gene: TRBV5-6
CDR3 protein: CASSLEGFNQPQHF

J gene: TRBJ2-5
clone size: .
V gene: TRBV4-3
CDR3 protein: CASSPTGGGAVTSETQYF

J gene: TRBJ1-2
clone size: .
V gene: TRBV21-1
CDR3 protein: CASSKVRGSYGYTF